This is a list of T cell receptor beta chains from one sample in a study of molecular identifiers for immune sequencing clone quantification. A single record per CDR3 protein comes from TCRdb applying MiXCR to the PCR reads. The repertoire includes around 460,000 distinct CDR3 sequences, roughly 26% of them detected once, and around 0.8% sits in the top ten. Sequenced material: naive CD8+ T cells from blood, with Jurkat cell RNA spiked in. Source of these receptors: a human donor in good health. Some libraries in this study had Jurkat cell RNA spiked in. Both conserved end residues are part of each CDR3. A D gene is named only where the DNA matches it firmly. Rows give clone size only sometimes, using once, few, many, or a class for an expanded clone.

>TRBJ2-1|few|TRBV27|NA
TGTGCCAGCAGTTTGGGGCTAGTCTCCCACAATGAGCAGTTCTTC
CASSLGLVSHNEQFF
>TRBJ2-3|many|TRBV28|NA
TGTGCCAGCAGTTTGGACCATACGCAGTATTTT
CASSLDHTQYF
>TRBJ1-1|NA|TRBV4-3|NA
TGCGCCAGCAGCCAAGATAAACGTTGGACCACTGAAGCTTTCTTT
CASSQDKRWTTEAFF
>TRBJ2-5|few|TRBV7-3|NA
TGTGCCAGCAGCTCCACAGGGTCAGAGACCCAGTACTTC
CASSSTGSETQYF
>TRBJ2-2|many|TRBV29-1|NA
TGCAGCGTTGAATTATCCGCGAACACCGGGGAGCTGTTTTTT
CSVELSANTGELFF
>TRBJ2-3|NA|TRBV9|NA
TGTGCCAGCAGCCTTAGACTTGGCACAGATACGCGGTATTTT
CASSLRLGTDTRYF
>TRBJ2-5|many|TRBV5-1|NA
TGCGCCAGCAGCCTGGTGGCGGTCAGCCAAGAGACCCAGTACTTC
CASSLVAVSQETQYF
>TRBJ2-5|NA|TRBV2|TRBD1
TGTGCCAGCAGCGAGGGACAGGGGGCGAAAGAGACCCAGTACTTC
CASSEGQGAKETQYF
>TRBJ1-5|few|TRBV30|NA
TGTGCCTGGAGTGTAATGGGACTGGGAAATCAGCCCCAGCATTTT
CAWSVMGLGNQPQHF
>TRBJ2-7|NA|TRBV5-6|NA
TGTGTCAGCAGTCGAGGTCCTGGGACCTACGAGCAGTACTTC
CVSSRGPGTYEQYF
>TRBJ1-1|few|TRBV5-6|NA
TGTGCCAGCGGCGAACAGGGAATCAACACTGAAGCTTTCTTT
CASGEQGINTEAFF
>TRBJ2-2|many|TRBV20-1|NA
TGCAGTGCTAGAGCAGGTGGGAACACCGGGGAGCTGTTTTTT
CSARAGGNTGELFF
>TRBJ1-1|few|TRBV20-1|TRBD1
TGCAGTGCTCAGGACAGGGGCGAGGTCTACACTGAAGCTTTCTTT
CSAQDRGEVYTEAFF
>TRBJ2-7|NA|TRBV27|NA
TGTGCCAGCAGTTTCCAAATGACAGGTTCCTCCTACGAGCAGTACTTC
CASSFQMTGSSYEQYF
>TRBJ1-1|few|TRBV7-9|NA
TGTGCCAGCAGCCTCTGGCCGGGACCTATGAACACTGAAGCTTTCTTT
CASSLWPGPMNTEAFF
>TRBJ1-1|few|TRBV7-9|NA
TGTGCCAGCGGAATTACAGGCGGGGACACTGAAGCTTTCTTT
CASGITGGDTEAFF
>TRBJ1-4|NA|TRBV20-1|NA
TGCAGTGTCCGGGATCTGGGCGATGAAAAACTGTTTTTT
CSVRDLGDEKLFF
>TRBJ2-5|many|TRBV7-9|NA
TGTGCCAGCAGCCCGAAGGGACTCCTCGAGACCCAGTACTTC
CASSPKGLLETQYF
>TRBJ1-1|NA|TRBV27|TRBD1
TGTGCCAGCAGTTTATCGTCGACAGGGGCGGCTGAAGCTTTCTTT
CASSLSSTGAAEAFF
>TRBJ1-5|few|TRBV7-9|NA
TGTGCCAGCCCATCCCGGGTGTGGGGGTATAGCAATCAGCCCCAGCATTTT
CASPSRVWGYSNQPQHF
>TRBJ1-1|NA|TRBV7-9|TRBD1
TGTGCCAGCAGCCCTCGGGACAGGGGGAGGTCTGAAGCTTTCTTT
CASSPRDRGRSEAFF
>TRBJ2-7|few|TRBV21-1|NA
TGTGCCAGCAGCAAAGGCCGGAGCGGGTCCTCCTACGAGCAGTACTTC
CASSKGRSGSSYEQYF
>TRBJ2-1|NA|TRBV7-3|NA
TGTGCCAGCAGCTTCGGAGCGGCAGACAATGAGCAGTTCTTC
CASSFGAADNEQFF
>TRBJ2-5|many|TRBV28|NA
TGTGCCAGCAGTTTGTTGGGTCTTTACGGGACGGTTTCAGAGACCCAGTACTTC
CASSLLGLYGTVSETQYF
>TRBJ1-1|few|TRBV6-1|NA
TGTGCCAGCAGTGAGGGCCTACAGGGCCTGAACACTGAAGCTTTCTTT
CASSEGLQGLNTEAFF
>TRBJ1-2|many|TRBV12-3/TRBV12-4|NA
TGTGCCAGCAGTTTGGGGGGGGCTGGCTACACCTTC
CASSLGGAGYTF
>TRBJ2-7|few|TRBV28|NA
TGTGCCAGCAGTTTACCCATTGAGGCCTACGAGCAGTACTTC
CASSLPIEAYEQYF
>TRBJ2-5|few|TRBV20-1|NA
TGCAGTGCTATATTAGCGCCTACCCGAAGAGAGACCCAGTACTTC
CSAILAPTRRETQYF
>TRBJ1-1|few|TRBV11-2|NA
TGTGCCAGCAGCCAAGGAAAAGAAGCTTTCTTT
CASSQGKEAFF
>TRBJ2-5|few|TRBV30|NA
TGTGCCTGGAGTCTTTGGTCGGGAAGTGAGACCCAGTACTTC
CAWSLWSGSETQYF
>TRBJ2-7|once|TRBV14|NA
TGTGCCAGCGTGCCTGGGTGCGGATACGAGCAGTACTTC
CASVPGCGYEQYF
>TRBJ2-7|NA|TRBV27|NA
TGTGCCAGCAGTTTATATCAACAGGGACTGTACGAGCAGTACTTC
CASSLYQQGLYEQYF
>TRBJ2-2|few|TRBV6-2/TRBV6-3|NA
TGTGCCAGCAGTTACAGGCTGGGGAACACCGGGGAGCTGTTTTTT
CASSYRLGNTGELFF
>TRBJ2-1|NA|TRBV3-1|NA
TGTGCCAGCAGCCACAGGGGAGCGGGGTACAATGAGCAGTTCTTC
CASSHRGAGYNEQFF
>TRBJ1-1|NA|TRBV20-1|TRBD1
TGCAACCCAGCCGGGACAGGGGGTTTTGAAGCTTTCTTT
CNPAGTGGFEAFF
>TRBJ2-2|many|TRBV3-1|TRBD2
TGTGCCAGCAGCCAAGATTTCTCCGGGAGGGAGACCGGGGAGCTGTTTTTT
CASSQDFSGRETGELFF
>TRBJ1-2|many|TRBV29-1|NA
TGCAGCGTTGTTAAGGGCCAACTAGGCGATGGCTACACCTTC
CSVVKGQLGDGYTF
>TRBJ2-5|NA|TRBV7-9|NA
TGTGCCAGCAGCGATTACTATGGGCTAGCCGCCAGCCAAGAGACCCAGTACTTC
CASSDYYGLAASQETQYF
>TRBJ2-5|many|TRBV7-7|NA
TGTGCTAGCAGCTTAACGGACAACCTCGGCCAAGAGACCCAGTACTTC
CASSLTDNLGQETQYF
>TRBJ1-5|few|TRBV28|NA
TGTGCCAGCAGTTCGGGGGGGGTGATGAGCAATCAGCCCCAGCATTTT
CASSSGGVMSNQPQHF
>TRBJ1-1|NA|TRBV7-9|NA
TGTGCCAGTAGGTCAGATGAAGCTTTCTTT
CASRSDEAFF
>TRBJ2-7|few|TRBV10-3|NA
TGTGCCATCAGTGAGTCAAGGGATGCCTACGAGCAGTACTTC
CAISESRDAYEQYF
>TRBJ2-7|many|TRBV11-2|TRBD2
TGTGCCAGCAGCTTAGGAATGGGGACTAGCGGCCCCACATACTTC
CASSLGMGTSGPTYF
>TRBJ1-1|NA|TRBV2|NA
TGTGCCAGCAGTGGGGATGTGATGAACACTGAAGCTTTCTTT
CASSGDVMNTEAFF
>TRBJ2-7|NA|TRBV5-6|NA
TGTGCCAGCAGCTTTACCTTCTCCTACGAGCAGTACTTC
CASSFTFSYEQYF
>TRBJ2-3|few|TRBV25-1|NA
TGTGCCACTTCGGCCGGGACTCCGGCGGAAGATACGCAGTATTTT
CATSAGTPAEDTQYF
>TRBJ2-5|NA|TRBV21-1|NA
TGTGCCAGCAGCATCTCGAGTCAGAAAGAGACCCAGTACTTC
CASSISSQKETQYF
>TRBJ1-6|many|TRBV7-9|TRBD1
TGTGCCAGCAGCTCCTCCCCTGGACAGGAAAATAATTCACCCCTCCACTTT
CASSSSPGQENNSPLHF
>TRBJ1-5|few|TRBV28|NA
TGTGCCAGCAGTTCGACAGCTCCGGCCCAGCATTTT
CASSSTAPAQHF